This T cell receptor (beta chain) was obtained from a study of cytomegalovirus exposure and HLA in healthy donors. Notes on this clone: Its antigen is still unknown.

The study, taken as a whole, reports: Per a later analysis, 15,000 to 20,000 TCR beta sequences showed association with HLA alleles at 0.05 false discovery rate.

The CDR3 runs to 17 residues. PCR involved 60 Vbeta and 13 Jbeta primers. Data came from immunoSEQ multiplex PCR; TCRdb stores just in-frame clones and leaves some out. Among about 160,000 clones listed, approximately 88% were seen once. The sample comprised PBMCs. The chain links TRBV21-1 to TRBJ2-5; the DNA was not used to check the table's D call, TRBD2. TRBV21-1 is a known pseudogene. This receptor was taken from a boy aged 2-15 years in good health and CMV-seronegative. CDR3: CASSKELAGGDQETQYF. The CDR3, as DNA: TGTGCCAGCAGCAAAGAACTAGCGGGAGGCGACCAAGAGACCCAGTACTTC.